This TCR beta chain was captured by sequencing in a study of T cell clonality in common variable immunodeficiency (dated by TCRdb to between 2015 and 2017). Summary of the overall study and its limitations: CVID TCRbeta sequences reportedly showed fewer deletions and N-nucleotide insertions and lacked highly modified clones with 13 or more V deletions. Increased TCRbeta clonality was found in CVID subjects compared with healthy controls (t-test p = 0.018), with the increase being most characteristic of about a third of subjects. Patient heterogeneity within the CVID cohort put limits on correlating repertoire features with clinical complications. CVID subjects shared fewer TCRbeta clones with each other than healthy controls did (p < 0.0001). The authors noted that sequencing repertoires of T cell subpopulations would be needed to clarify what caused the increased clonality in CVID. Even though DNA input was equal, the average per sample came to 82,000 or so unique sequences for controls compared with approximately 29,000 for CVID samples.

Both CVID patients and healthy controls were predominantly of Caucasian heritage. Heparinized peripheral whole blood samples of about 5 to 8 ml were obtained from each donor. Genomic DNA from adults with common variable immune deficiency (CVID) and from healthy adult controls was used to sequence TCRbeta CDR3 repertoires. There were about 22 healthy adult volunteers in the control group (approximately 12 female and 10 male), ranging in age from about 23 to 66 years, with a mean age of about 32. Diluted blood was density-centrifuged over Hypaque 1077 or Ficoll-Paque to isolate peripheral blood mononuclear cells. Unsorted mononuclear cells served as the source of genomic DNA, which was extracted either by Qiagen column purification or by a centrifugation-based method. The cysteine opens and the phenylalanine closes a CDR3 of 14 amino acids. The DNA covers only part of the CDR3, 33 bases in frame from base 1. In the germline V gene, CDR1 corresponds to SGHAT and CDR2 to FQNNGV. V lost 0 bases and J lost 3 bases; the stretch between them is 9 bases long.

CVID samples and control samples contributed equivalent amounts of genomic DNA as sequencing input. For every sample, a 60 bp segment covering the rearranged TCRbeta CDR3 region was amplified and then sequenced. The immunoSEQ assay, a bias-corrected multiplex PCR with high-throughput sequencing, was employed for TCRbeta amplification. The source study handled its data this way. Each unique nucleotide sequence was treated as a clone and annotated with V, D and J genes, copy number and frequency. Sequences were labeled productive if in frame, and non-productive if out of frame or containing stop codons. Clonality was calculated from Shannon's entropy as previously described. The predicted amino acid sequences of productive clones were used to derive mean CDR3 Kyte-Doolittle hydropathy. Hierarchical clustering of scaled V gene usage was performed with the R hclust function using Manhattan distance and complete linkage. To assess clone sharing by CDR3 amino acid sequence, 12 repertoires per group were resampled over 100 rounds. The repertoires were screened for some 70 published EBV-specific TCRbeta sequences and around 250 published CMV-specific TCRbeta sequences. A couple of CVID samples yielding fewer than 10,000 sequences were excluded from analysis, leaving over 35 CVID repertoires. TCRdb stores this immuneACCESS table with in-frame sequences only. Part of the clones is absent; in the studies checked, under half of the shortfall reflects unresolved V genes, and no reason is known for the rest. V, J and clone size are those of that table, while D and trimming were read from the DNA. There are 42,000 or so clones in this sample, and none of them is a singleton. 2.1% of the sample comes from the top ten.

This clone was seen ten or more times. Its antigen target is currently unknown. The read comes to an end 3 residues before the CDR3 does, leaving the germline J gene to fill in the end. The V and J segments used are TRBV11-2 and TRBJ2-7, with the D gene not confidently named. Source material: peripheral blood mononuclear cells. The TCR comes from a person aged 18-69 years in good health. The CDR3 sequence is CASSLDQNSYEQYF. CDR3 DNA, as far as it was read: TGTGCCAGCAGCTTAGATCAGAACAGCTACGAG.